This TCR beta chain was retrieved from a study of identical twins. This clonotype was counted between two and nine times. What it binds is not known. Study-wide findings and caveats: Cross-sectional statistical analysis, not tracking of the same donors, underpinned the conclusions.

The germline CDR1 and CDR2 sequences are SGHVS and FQNEAQ. Trimming shortened V by 5 bases and J by 5 bases, and 21 bases separated the two germline ends. The CDR3 has 16 amino acids. One entry per CDR3 protein results from TCRdb running MiXCR on the 5' RACE reads. Seen here are about 520,000 distinct CDR3 sequences, under 25% observed once, and the top ten hold around 0.9%. In addition, the sample was reused for a study of T cells expressing NK-cell markers.

The clonotype comes from a woman in her late teens or twenties in good health. Sequencing used CD4+ T cells sorted from blood. The chain has TRBV7-8 and TRBJ2-5; D might be TRBD1 or TRBD2, each matching 6 bases. The DNA for the CDR3 is TGTGCCAGCAGCGTAGGGGGGCCTGGGTTGGGCGAGACCCAGTACTTC. Protein: CASSVGGPGLGETQYF.